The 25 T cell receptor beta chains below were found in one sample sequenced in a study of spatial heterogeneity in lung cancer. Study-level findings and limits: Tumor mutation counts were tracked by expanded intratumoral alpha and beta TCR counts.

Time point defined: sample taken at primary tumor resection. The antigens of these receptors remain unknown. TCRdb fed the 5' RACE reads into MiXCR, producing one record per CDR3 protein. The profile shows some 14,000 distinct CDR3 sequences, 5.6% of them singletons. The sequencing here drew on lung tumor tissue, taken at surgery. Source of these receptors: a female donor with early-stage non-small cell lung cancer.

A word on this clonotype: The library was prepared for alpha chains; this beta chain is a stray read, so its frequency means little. As DNA, the CDR3 is TGTGCCAGCTCACCAAGGGGAGAGGCCGGGGAGCTGTTTTTT. It specifies CASSPRGEAGELFF. V gene TRBV18 combines with J gene TRBJ2-2, with D possibly being TRBD1 or TRBD2 (5 bases each). Trimming took off 2 bases at V and 6 bases at J, with 10 bases between the two ends. Germline lookup yields CDR1 KGHSH and CDR2 LQKENI. This CDR3 is 14 amino acids long.

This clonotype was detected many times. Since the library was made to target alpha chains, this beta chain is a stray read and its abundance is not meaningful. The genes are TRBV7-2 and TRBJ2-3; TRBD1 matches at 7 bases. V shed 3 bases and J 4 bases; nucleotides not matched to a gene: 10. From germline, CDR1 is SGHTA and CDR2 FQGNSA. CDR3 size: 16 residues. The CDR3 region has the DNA TGTGCCAGCAGCTTTACGCCGGGACAGAGATCAGATACGCAGTATTTT. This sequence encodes CASSFTPGQRSDTQYF.

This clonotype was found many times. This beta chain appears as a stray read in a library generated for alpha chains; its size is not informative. The chain's CDR3 is CASSSGQGDQPQHF. CDR3 sequence (DNA): TGCGCCAGCAGCTCCGGACAGGGCGATCAGCCCCAGCATTTT. This chain joins TRBV5-1 and TRBJ1-5; 8 bases fit TRBD1. Germline lookup yields CDR1 SGHRS and CDR2 YFSETQ. The CDR3 length is 14 residues. With 3 bases clipped from V and 5 bases from J, the junction kept 4 bases outside the gene matches.

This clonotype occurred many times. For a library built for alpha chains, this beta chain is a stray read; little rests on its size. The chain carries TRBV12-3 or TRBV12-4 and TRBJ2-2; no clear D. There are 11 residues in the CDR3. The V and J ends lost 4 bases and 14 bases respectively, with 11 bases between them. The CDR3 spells CASSSASSLFF. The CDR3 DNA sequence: TGTGCCAGCAGTTCAGCCTCCTCACTGTTTTTT.

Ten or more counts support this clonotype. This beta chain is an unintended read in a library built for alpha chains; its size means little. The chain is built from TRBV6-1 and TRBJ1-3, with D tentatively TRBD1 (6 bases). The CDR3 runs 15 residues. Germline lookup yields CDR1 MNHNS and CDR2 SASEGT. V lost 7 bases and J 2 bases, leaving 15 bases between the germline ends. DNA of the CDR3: TGTGCCAGCAACTTACACAGGGCTCCTGGAAACACCATATATTTT. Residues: CASNLHRAPGNTIYF.

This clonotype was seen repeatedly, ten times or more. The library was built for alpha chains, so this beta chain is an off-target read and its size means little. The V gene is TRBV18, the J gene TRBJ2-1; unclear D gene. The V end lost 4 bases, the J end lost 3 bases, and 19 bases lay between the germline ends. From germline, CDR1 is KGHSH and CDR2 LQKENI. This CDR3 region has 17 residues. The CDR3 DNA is TGTGCCAGCTCACGCGAATACTGGGATTTAGGCTACAATGAGCAGTTCTTC. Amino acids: CASSREYWDLGYNEQFF.

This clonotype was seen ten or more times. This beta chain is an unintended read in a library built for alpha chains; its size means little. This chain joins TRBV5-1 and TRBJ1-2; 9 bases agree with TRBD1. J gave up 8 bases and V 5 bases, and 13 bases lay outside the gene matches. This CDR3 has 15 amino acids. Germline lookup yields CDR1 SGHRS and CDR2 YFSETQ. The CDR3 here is CASSSSGTGQKGYTF. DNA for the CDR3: TGCGCCAGCAGTTCTTCCGGGACAGGGCAAAAAGGCTACACCTTC.

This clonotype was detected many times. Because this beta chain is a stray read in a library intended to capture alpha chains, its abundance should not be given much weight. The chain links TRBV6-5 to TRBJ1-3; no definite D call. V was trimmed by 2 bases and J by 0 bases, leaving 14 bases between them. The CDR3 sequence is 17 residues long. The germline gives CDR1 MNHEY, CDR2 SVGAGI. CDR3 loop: CASSYLRGSRSGNTIYF. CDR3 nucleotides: TGTGCCAGCAGTTACCTCCGTGGATCCCGCTCTGGAAACACCATATATTTT.

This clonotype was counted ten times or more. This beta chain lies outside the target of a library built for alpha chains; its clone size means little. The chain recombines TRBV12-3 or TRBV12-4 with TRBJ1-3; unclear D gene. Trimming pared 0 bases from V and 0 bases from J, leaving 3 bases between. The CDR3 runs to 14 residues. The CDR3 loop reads CASSLASSGNTIYF. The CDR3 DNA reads TGTGCCAGCAGTTTAGCCAGCTCTGGAAACACCATATATTTT.

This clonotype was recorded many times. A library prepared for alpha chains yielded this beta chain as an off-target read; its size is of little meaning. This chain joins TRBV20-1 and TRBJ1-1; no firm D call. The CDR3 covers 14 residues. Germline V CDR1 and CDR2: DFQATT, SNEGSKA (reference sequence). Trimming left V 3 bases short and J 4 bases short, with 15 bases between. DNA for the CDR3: TGCAGTGCTAGGGGCCGCCTCTGGGGCACTGAAGCTTTCTTT. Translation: CSARGRLWGTEAFF.

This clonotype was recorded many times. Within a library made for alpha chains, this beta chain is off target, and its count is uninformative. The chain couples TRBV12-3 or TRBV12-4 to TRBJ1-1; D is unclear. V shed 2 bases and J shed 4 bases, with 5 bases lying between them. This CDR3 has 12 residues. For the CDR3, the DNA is TGTGCCAGCAGTTTAAGTCTCACTGAAGCTTTCTTT. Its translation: CASSLSLTEAFF.

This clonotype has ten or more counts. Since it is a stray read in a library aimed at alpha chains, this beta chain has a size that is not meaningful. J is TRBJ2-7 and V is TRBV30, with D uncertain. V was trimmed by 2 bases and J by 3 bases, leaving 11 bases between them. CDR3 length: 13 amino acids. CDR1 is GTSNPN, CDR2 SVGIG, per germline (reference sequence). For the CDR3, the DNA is TGTGCCTGGAGTATTGGGCTAGACTACGAGCAGTACTTC. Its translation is CAWSIGLDYEQYF. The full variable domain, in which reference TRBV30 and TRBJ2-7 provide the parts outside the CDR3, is SQTIHQWPATLVQPVGSPLSLECTVEGTSNPNLYWYRQAAGRGLQLLFYSVGIGQISSEVPQNLSASRPQDRQFILSSKKLLLSDSGFYLCAWSIGLDYEQYFGPGTRLTVT.

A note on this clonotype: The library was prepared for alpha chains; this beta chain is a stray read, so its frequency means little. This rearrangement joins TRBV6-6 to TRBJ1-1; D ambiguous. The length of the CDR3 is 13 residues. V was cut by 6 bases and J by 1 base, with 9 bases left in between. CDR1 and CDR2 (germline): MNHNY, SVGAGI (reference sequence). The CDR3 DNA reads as TGTGCCAGCAGCAGTGACGGGAACACTGAAGCTTTCTTT. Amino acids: CASSSDGNTEAFF.

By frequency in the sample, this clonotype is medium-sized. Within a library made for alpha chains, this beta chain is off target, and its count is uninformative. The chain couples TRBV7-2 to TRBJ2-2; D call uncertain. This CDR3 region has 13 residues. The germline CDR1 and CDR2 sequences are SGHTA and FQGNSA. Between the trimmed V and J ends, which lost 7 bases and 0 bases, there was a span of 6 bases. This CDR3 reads CASIYTNTGELFF. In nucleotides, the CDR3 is TGTGCCAGCATCTATACGAACACCGGGGAGCTGTTTTTT. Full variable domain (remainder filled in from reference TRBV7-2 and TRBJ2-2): GAGVSQSPSNKVTEKGKDVELRCDPISGHTALYWYRQSLGQGLEFLIYFQGNSAPDKSGLPSDRFSAERTGGSVSTLTIQRTQQEDSAVYLCASIYTNTGELFFGEGSRLTVL.

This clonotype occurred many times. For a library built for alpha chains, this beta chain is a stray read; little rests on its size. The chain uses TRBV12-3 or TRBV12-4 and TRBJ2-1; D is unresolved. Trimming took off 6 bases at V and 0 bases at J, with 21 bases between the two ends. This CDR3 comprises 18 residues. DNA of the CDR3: TGTGCCAGCAGCCGGTATGTGATTGGCTACCTCTCCTACAATGAGCAGTTCTTC. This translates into CASSRYVIGYLSYNEQFF.

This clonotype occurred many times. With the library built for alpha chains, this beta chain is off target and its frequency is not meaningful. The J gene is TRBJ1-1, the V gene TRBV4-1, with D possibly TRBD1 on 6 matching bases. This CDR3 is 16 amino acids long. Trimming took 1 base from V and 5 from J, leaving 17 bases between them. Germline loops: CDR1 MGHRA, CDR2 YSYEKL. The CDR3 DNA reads TGCGCCAGCAGCCAAGTTTTGGACAGTCGGCGGACTGAAGCTTTCTTT. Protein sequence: CASSQVLDSRRTEAFF.

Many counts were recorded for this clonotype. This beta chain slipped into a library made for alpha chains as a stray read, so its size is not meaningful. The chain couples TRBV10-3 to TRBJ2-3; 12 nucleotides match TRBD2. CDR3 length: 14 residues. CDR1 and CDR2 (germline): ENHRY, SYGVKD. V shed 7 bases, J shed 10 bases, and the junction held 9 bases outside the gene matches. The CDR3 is CAITPTSGGQAQYF. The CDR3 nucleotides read TGTGCCATCACTCCCACTAGCGGGGGGCAAGCGCAGTATTTT.

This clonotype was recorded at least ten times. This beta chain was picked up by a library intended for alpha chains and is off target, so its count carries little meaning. Here the CDR3 DNA reads TGCAGCAATAGACCATCGGAAAACTATGGCTACACCTTC. The encoded protein is CSNRPSENYGYTF. This chain uses TRBV20-1 with TRBJ1-2; D is unresolved. The germline V gene encodes CDR1 DFQATT and CDR2 SNEGSKA (reference sequence). The CDR3 covers 13 residues.

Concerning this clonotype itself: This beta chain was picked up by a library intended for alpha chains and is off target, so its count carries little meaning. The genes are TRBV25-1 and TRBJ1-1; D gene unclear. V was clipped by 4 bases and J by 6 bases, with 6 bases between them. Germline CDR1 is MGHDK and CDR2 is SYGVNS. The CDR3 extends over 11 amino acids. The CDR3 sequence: CASSGTSEAFF. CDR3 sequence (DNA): TGTGCCAGCAGTGGGACCTCTGAAGCTTTCTTT.

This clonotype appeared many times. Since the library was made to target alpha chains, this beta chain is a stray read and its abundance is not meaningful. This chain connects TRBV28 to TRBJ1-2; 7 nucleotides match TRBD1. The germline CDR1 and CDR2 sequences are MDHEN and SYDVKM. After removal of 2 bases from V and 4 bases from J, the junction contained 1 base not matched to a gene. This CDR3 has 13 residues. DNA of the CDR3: TGTGCCAGCAGTTTAGGGACAGCCTATGGCTACACCTTC. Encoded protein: CASSLGTAYGYTF.

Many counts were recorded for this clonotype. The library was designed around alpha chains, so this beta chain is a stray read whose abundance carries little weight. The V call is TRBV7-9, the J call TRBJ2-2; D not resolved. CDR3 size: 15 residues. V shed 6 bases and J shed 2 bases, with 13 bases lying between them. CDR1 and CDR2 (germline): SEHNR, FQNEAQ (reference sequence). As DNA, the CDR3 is TGTGCCAGCAGATTTCTTCCGGAAAACACCGGGGAGCTGTTTTTT. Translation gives CASRFLPENTGELFF.

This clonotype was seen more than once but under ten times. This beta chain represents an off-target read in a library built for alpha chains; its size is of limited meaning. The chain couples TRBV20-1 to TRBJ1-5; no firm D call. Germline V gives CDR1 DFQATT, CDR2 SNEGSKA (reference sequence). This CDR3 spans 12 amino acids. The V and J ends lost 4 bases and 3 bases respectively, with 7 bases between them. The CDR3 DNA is TGCAGTGCTACGCCGTTCAATCAGCCCCAGCATTTT. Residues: CSATPFNQPQHF.

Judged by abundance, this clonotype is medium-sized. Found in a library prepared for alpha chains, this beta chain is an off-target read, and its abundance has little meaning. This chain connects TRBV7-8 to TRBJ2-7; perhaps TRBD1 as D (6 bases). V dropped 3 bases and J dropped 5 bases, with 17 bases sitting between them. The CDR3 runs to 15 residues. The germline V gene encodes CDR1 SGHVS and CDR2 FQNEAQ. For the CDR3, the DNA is TGTGCCAGCAGCTTTATCAGGGGTCGTAGGGACGAGCAGTACTTC. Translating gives CASSFIRGRRDEQYF. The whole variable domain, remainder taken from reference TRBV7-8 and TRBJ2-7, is GAGVSQSPRYKVAKRGQDVALRCDPISGHVSLFWYQQALGQGPEFLTYFQNEAQLDKSGLPSDRFFAERPEGSVSTLKIQRTQQEDSAVYLCASSFIRGRRDEQYFGPGTRLTVT.

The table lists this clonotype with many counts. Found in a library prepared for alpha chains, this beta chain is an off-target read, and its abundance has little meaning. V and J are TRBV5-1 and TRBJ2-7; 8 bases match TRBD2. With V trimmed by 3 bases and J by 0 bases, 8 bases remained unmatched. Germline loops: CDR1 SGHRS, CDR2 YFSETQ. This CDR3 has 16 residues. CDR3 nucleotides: TGCGCCAGCAGCTACAGCGGGGGCAGATACTCCTACGAGCAGTACTTC. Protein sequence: CASSYSGGRYSYEQYF.

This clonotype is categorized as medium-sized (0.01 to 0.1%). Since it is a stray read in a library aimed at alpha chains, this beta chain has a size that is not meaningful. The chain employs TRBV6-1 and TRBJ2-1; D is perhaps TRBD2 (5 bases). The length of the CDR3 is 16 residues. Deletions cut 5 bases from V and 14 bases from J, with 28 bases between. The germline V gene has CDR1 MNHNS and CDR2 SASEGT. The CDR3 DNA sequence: TGTGCCAGCAGTCATACCAACGTGCCGACTGCCGACGGGGAGTTCTTC. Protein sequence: CASSHTNVPTADGEFF.